This T cell receptor (beta chain) was recovered during a study of Ad26.COV2.S vaccination and SARS-CoV-2 variants. Overall study findings and caveats: In vaccinated individuals, spike-specific CD8+ and CD4+ T cell responses reportedly displayed substantial breadth.

Treatment meaning: roughly 20 received Ad26.COV2.S at low or high dose, single or two shots; about 5 received placebo; per-sample allocation not given. The study sampled participants on day 63 after the first vaccine or placebo injection. Based in Boston, the donor was an adult of 18-55 years. The assay was immunoSEQ multiplex PCR, and TCRdb's table has in-frame clones only and misses some. The profile shows about 350,000 clones, 70% to 90% of them singletons. V was clipped by 3 bases and J by 0 bases, with 9 bases between them. Germline assignment: CDR1 DFQATT and CDR2 SNEGSKA (reference sequence). The CDR3 loop spans 13 amino acids. Concerning this clone itself: Its antigen is currently unknown. Other nucleotide sequences from this sample produce the same CDR3.

The TCR was taken from a person aged 18-65 years who received the Ad26.COV2.S COVID-19 vaccine or a placebo. This chain joins TRBV20-1 and TRBJ2-7; no clear D. The sample in question was peripheral blood, obtained in a trial of Ad26.COV2.S vaccine versus placebo. The CDR3 region is CSASGSLSYEQYF. Written as DNA, the CDR3 is TGCAGTGCTAGTGGCTCCCTCTCCTACGAGCAGTACTTC.